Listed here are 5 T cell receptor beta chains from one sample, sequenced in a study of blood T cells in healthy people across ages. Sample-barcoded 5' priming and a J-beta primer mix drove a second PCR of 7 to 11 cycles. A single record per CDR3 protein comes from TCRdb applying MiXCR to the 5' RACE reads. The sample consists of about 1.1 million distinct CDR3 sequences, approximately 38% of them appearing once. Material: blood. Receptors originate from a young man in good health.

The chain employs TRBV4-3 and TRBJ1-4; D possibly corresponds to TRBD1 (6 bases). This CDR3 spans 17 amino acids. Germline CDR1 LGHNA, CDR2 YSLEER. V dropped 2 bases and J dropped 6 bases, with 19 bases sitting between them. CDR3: CASSQRDTAASDEKLFF. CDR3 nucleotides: TGCGCCAGCAGCCAACGGGACACCGCGGCATCTGATGAAAAACTGTTTTTT.

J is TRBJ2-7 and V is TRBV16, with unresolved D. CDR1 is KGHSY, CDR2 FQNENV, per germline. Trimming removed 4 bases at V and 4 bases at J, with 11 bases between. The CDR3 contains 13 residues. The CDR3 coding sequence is TGTGCCAGCAGCCGGCCCATGGTATACGAGCAGTACTTC. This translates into CASSRPMVYEQYF. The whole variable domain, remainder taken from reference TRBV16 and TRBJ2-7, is GEEVAQTPKHLVRGEGQKAKLYCAPIKGHSYVFWYQQVLKNEFKFLISFQNENVFDETGMPKERFSAKCLPNSPCSLEIQATKLEDSAVYFCASSRPMVYEQYFGPGTRLTVT.

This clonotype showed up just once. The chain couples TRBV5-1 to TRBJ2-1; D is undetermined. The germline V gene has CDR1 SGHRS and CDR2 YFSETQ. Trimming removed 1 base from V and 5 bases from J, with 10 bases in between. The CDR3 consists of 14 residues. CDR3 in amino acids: CASSLLGRNNEQFF. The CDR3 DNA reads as TGCGCCAGCAGCTTGTTGGGTAGGAACAATGAGCAGTTCTTC. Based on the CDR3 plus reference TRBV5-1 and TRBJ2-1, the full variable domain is KAGVTQTPRYLIKTRGQQVTLSCSPISGHRSVSWYQQTPGQGLQFLFEYFSETQRNKGNFPGRFSGRQFSNSRSEMNVSTLELGDSALYLCASSLLGRNNEQFFGPGTRLTVL.

Written as DNA, the CDR3 is TGTGCCAGCAGCCATTATACACAATCCTACAATGAGCAGTACTTC. Protein sequence: CASSHYTQSYNEQYF. This chain connects TRBV14 to TRBJ2-7; D is unresolved. CDR1 is SGHDN, CDR2 FVKESK, per germline. V was clipped by 3 bases and J by 7 bases, with 19 bases between them. The CDR3 totals 15 residues.

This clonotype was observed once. The CDR3 spells CASSPYRGQGNQPQHF. In nucleotides, the CDR3 is TGTGCCAGCAGTCCGTACAGGGGGCAGGGCAATCAGCCCCAGCATTTT. The J gene is TRBJ1-5, the V gene TRBV27; the match to TRBD1 covers 9 bases. Looked up from germline, CDR1 is MNHEY and CDR2 is SMNVEV (reference sequence). Trimming at V came to 5 bases and at J to 2 bases, leaving 7 bases not matched to a gene. CDR3 length: 16 amino acids.